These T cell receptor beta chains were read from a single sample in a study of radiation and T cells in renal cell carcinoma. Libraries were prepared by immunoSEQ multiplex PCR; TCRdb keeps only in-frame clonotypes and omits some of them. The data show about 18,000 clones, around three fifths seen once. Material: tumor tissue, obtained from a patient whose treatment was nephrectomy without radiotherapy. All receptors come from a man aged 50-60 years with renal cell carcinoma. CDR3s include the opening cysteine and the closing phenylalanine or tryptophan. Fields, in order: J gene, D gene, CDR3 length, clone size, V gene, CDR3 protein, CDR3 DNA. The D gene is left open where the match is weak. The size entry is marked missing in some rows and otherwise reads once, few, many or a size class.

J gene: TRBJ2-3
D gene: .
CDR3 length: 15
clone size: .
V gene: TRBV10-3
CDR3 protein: CAIKGAGASTDTQYF
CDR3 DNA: TGTGCCATCAAAGGGGCAGGGGCTTCCACAGATACGCAGTATTTT

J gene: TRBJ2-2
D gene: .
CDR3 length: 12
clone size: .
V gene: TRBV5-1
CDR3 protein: CASSLRWGELFF
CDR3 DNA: TGCGCCAGCAGCTTGAGATGGGGGGAGCTGTTTTTT

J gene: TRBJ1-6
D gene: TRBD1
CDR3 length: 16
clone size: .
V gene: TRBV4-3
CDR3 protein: CASSRNRDRDNSPLHF
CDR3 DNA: TGCGCCAGCAGCCGGAATCGGGACAGAGATAATTCACCCCTCCACTTT

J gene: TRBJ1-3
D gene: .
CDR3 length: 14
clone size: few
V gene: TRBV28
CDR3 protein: CASISRTAGNTIYF
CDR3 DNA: TGTGCCAGCATTAGCCGGACAGCAGGAAACACCATATATTTT

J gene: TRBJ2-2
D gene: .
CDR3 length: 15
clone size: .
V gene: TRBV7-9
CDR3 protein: CASSLRRVDTGELFF
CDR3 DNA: TGTGCCAGCAGCTTAAGGAGGGTCGACACCGGGGAGCTGTTTTTT

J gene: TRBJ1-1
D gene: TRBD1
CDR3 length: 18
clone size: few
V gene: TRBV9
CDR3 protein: CASSVDSGQGRVNTEAFF
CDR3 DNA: TGTGCCAGCAGCGTAGATTCGGGACAGGGTCGAGTAAACACTGAAGCTTTCTTT

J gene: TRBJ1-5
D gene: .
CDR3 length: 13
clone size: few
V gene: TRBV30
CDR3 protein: CAWSGRKGQPQHF
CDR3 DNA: TGTGCCTGGAGTGGCAGGAAGGGCCAGCCCCAGCATTTT

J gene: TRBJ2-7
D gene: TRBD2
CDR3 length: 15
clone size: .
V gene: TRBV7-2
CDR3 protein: CASSAGTSGYYEQYF
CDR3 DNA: TGTGCCAGCAGCGCAGGGACTAGCGGGTACTACGAGCAGTACTTC

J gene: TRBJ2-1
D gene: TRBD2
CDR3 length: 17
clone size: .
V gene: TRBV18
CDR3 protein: CASSPGTSGGAYNEQFF
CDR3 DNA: TGTGCCAGCTCCCCTGGAACTAGCGGGGGGGCTTACAATGAGCAGTTCTTC

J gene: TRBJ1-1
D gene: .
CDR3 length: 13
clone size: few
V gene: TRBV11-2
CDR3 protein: CASSLNARVSAFF
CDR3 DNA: TGTGCCAGCAGCTTAAACGCAAGGGTATCAGCTTTCTTT

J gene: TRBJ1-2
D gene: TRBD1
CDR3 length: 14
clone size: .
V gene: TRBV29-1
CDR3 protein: CSVLGTGNYYGYTF
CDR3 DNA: TGCAGCGTTTTAGGGACAGGGAATTACTATGGCTACACCTTC

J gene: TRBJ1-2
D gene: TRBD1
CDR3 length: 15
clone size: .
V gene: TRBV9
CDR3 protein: CASSVGPGQGYGYTF
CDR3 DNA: TGTGCCAGCAGCGTAGGCCCGGGACAGGGGTATGGCTACACCTTC

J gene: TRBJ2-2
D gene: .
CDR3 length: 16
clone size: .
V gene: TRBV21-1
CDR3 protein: CASSKAQRENTGELFF
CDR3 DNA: TGTGCCAGCAGCAAAGCCCAGCGGGAGAACACCGGGGAGCTGTTTTTT

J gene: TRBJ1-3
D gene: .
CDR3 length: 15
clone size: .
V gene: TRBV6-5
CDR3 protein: CASSYSTGSGNTIYF
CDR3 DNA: TGTGCCAGCAGTTACTCCACAGGGAGTGGAAACACCATATATTTT

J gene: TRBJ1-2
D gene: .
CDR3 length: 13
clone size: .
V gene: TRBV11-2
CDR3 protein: CASSLARSYGYTF
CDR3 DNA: TGTGCCAGCAGCTTAGCCAGGAGCTATGGCTACACCTTC

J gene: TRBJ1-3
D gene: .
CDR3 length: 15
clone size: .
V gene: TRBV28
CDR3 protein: CASSLRPTSGNTIYF
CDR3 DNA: TGTGCCAGCAGTTTGCGACCCACCTCTGGAAACACCATATATTTT

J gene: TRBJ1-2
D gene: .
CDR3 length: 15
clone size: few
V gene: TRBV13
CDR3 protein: CASSLGSGLGSGYTF
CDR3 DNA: TGTGCCAGCAGCTTAGGTTCAGGGTTAGGATCTGGCTACACCTTC

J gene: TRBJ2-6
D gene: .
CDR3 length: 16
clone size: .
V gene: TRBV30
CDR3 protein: CAWSVPGFSGANVLTF
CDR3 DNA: TGTGCCTGGAGTGTCCCTGGGTTTAGTGGGGCCAACGTCCTGACTTTC

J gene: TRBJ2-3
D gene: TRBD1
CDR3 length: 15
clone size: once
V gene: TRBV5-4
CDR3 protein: CASRVTGGRTDTQYF
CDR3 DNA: TGTGCCAGCAGAGTGACAGGGGGCCGCACAGATACGCAGTATTTT

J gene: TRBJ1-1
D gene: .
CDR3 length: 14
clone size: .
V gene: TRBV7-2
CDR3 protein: CASSLVVTNTEAFF
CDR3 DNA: TGTGCCAGCAGCTTAGTGGTCACGAACACTGAAGCTTTCTTT

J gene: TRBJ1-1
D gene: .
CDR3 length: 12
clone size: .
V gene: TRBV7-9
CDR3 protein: CASSTQGTEAFF
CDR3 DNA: TGTGCCAGCAGCACTCAAGGAACTGAAGCTTTCTTT

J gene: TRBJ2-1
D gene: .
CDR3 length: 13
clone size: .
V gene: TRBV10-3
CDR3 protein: CAIMGVLDNEQFF
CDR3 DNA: TGTGCCATCATGGGGGTCTTGGACAATGAGCAGTTCTTC

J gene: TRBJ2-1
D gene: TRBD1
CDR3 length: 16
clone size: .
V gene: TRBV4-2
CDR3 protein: CASSQDEGQGRNEQFF
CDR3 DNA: TGTGCCAGCAGCCAAGACGAGGGACAGGGGAGGAATGAGCAGTTCTTC

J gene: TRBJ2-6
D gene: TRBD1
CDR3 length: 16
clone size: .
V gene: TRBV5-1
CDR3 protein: CASSLDRGPGANVLTF
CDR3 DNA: TGCGCCAGCAGCTTGGACAGGGGACCTGGGGCCAACGTCCTGACTTTC

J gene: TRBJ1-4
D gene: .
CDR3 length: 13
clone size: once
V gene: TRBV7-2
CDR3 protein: CASSSTTGEKLFF
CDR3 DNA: TGTGCCAGCAGTTCGACAACAGGAGAAAAACTGTTTTTT

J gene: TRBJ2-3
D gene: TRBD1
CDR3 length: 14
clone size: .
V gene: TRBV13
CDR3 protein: CAGDRGASTDTQYF
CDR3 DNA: TGTGCCGGCGACAGGGGGGCTAGCACAGATACGCAGTATTTT

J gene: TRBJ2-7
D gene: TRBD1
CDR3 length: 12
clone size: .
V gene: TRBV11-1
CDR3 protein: CASSSDRVEQYF
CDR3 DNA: TGTGCCAGCAGCTCTGACAGGGTCGAGCAGTACTTC

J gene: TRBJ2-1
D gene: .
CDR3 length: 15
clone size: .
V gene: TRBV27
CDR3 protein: CASSLQGYSYNEQFF
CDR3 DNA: TGTGCCAGCAGTTTACAGGGATACTCCTACAATGAGCAGTTCTTC

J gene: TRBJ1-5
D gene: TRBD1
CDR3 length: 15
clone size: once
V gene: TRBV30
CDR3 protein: CAWSTDRGGNQPQHF
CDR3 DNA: TGTGCCTGGAGTACTGACAGGGGAGGGAATCAGCCCCAGCATTTT

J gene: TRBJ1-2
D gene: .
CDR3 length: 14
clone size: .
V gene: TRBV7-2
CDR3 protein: CASSPSPGVGGYTF
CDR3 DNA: TGTGCCAGCAGCCCCTCCCCAGGGGTGGGGGGCTACACCTTC

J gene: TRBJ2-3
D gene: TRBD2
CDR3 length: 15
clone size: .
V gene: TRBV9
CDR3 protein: CASRPGTSGVDTQYF
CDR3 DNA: TGTGCCAGCAGGCCCGGGACTAGCGGGGTGGATACGCAGTATTTT

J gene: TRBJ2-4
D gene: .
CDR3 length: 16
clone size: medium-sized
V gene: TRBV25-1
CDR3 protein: CASSEGNPVAKNIQYF
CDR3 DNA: TGTGCCAGCAGTGAGGGGAACCCGGTAGCCAAAAACATTCAGTACTTC

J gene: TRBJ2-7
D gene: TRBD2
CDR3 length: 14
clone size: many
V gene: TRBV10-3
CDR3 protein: CAIGTSGRPYEQYF
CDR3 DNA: TGTGCCATCGGGACTAGCGGGAGACCATACGAGCAGTACTTC

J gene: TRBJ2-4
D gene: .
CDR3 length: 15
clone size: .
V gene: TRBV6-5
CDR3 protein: CASSYSQGGINIQYF
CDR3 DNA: TGTGCCAGCAGTTACTCTCAGGGGGGAATAAACATTCAGTACTTC

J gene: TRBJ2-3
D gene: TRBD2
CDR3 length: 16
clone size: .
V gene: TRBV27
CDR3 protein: CASSLGRLAGTDTQYF
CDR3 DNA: TGTGCCAGCAGTTTAGGCCGACTAGCTGGGACAGATACGCAGTATTTT

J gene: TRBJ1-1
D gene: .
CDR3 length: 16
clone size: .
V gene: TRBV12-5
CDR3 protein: CASGLDSDLMNTEAFF
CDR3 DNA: TGTGCTAGTGGTTTGGACTCGGACCTAATGAACACTGAAGCTTTCTTT

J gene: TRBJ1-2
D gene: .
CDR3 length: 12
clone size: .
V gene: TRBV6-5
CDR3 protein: CATRGRNYGYTF
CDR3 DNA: TGTGCCACCAGAGGGAGGAACTATGGCTACACCTTC

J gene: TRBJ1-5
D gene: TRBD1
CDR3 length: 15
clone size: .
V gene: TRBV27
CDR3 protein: CASSLYGTANQPQHF
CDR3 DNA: TGTGCCAGCAGTCTATACGGGACAGCGAATCAGCCCCAGCATTTT

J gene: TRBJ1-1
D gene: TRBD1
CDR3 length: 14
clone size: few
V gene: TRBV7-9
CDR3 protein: CASSAQGSNTEAFF
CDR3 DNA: TGTGCCAGCAGCGCACAGGGGTCCAACACTGAAGCTTTCTTT

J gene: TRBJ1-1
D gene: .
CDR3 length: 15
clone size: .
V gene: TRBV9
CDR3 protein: CASSVDVGFHTEAFF
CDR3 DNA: TGTGCCAGCAGCGTAGATGTAGGGTTCCACACTGAAGCTTTCTTT

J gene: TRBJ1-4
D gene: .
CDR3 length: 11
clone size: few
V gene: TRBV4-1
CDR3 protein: CASSQEGELFF
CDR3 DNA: TGCGCCAGCAGCCAAGAAGGAGAACTGTTTTTT

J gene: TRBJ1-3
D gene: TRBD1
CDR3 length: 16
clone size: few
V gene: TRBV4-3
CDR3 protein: CASSQAPTGRGNTIYF
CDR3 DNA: TGCGCCAGCAGCCAAGCCCCGACAGGGCGAGGAAACACCATATATTTT

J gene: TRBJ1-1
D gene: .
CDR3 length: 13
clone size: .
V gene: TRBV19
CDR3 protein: CASSITENTEAFF
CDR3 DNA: TGTGCCAGTAGTATAACAGAGAACACTGAAGCTTTCTTT

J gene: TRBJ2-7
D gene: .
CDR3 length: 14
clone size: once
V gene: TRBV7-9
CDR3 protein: CASSLETATYEQYF
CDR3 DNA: TGTGCCAGCAGCTTAGAGACAGCCACCTACGAGCAGTACTTC

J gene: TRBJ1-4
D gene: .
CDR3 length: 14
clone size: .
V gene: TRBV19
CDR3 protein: CASSIVQDGEKLFF
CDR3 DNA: TGTGCCAGTAGTATAGTACAGGACGGAGAAAAACTGTTTTTT

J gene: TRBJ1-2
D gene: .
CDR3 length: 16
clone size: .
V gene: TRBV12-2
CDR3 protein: CASRSCEWGPNYGYTF
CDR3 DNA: TGTGCAAGTCGCTCCTGCGAATGGGGGCCTAACTATGGCTACACCTTC

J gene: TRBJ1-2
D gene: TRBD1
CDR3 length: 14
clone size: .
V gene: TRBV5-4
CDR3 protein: CASSPQGAIYGYTF
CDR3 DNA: TGTGCCAGCAGCCCACAGGGGGCTATCTATGGCTACACCTTC

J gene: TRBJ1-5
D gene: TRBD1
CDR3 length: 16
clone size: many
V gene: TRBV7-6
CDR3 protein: CASSPNLGQSNQPQHF
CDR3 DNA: TGTGCCAGCAGCCCGAATTTGGGACAGAGCAATCAGCCCCAGCATTTT

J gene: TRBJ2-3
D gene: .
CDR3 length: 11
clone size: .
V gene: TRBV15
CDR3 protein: CATSSRDTQYF
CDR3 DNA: TGTGCCACCAGCAGTAGGGATACGCAGTATTTT

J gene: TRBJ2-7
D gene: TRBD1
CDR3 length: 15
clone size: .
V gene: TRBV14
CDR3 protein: CASSQARTGDYEQYF
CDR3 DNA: TGTGCCAGCAGCCAAGCGAGGACAGGGGATTACGAGCAGTACTTC

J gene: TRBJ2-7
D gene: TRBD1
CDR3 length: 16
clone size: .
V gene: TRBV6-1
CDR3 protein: CASSEGHRGLPHEQYF
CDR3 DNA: TGTGCCAGCAGTGAGGGACACAGGGGCCTCCCTCACGAGCAGTACTTC

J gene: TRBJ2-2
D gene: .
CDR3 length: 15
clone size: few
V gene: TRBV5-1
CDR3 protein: CASSPQGQNTGELFF
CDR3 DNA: TGCGCCAGCAGCCCACAGGGACAGAACACCGGGGAGCTGTTTTTT

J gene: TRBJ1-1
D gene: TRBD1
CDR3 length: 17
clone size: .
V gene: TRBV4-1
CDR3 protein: CASSPPPGQARNTEAFF
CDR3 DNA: TGCGCCAGCAGCCCTCCTCCGGGACAGGCCAGGAACACTGAAGCTTTCTTT

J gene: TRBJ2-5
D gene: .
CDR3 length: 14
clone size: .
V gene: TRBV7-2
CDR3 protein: CASSLAGIRGTQYF
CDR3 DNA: TGTGCCAGCAGCTTAGCGGGCATAAGAGGGACCCAGTACTTC

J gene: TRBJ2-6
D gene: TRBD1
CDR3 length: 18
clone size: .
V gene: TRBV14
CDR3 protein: CASSRPGQGLSGANVLTF
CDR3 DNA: TGTGCCAGCAGCCGACCGGGACAGGGACTCTCTGGGGCCAACGTCCTGACTTTC

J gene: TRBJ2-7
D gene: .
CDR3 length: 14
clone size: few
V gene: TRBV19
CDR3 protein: CASSLGGRGYEQYF
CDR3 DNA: TGTGCCAGTAGTCTAGGAGGCAGGGGCTACGAGCAGTACTTC